This entry lists 27 T cell receptor beta chains sequenced from one sample in a study of cytomegalovirus exposure and HLA in healthy donors. The PCR used 60 Vbeta and 13 Jbeta primers. Sequencing was performed with immunoSEQ multiplex PCR; in TCRdb, only in-frame clones are kept and a portion is missing. This table lists some 200,000 clones. The sequencing input was PBMCs. All receptors come from a woman aged 18 to 35 in good health and CMV-seropositive.

This chain uses TRBV6-5 with TRBJ1-1, with D perhaps matching TRBD1 (6 bases). This CDR3 comprises 14 residues. V lost 6 bases, J lost 7 bases, and 18 bases lay in between. Germline assignment: CDR1 MNHEY and CDR2 SVGAGI. The CDR3 loop is CASSPAGGAGEAFF. The CDR3 region has the DNA TGTGCCAGCAGCCCAGCCGGGGGGGCGGGTGAAGCTTTCTTT.

This rearrangement joins TRBV4-1 to TRBJ2-7; maybe TRBD1 (6 bases). From germline, CDR1 is MGHRA and CDR2 YSYEKL. The CDR3 contains 14 residues. Trimming took 0 bases from V and 2 from J, leaving 8 bases between them. CDR3 sequence: CASSQDRGAYEQYF. The CDR3 bases are TGCGCCAGCAGCCAAGACAGGGGAGCCTACGAGCAGTACTTC.

This chain links TRBV5-1 with TRBJ1-1; tentative D call: TRBD1 (5 bases). V shed 2 bases and J shed 2 bases, with 10 bases lying between them. The V gene's germline CDR1 is SGHRS and CDR2 YFSETQ. The CDR3 loop spans 14 amino acids. The CDR3 here is CASSFDRANTEAFF. Written as DNA, the CDR3 is TGCGCCAGCAGCTTCGACAGAGCCAACACTGAAGCTTTCTTT.

This chain joins TRBV19 and TRBJ2-1; 10 bases align to TRBD1. This CDR3 has 15 amino acids. Trimming at V came to 7 bases and at J to 8 bases, leaving 11 bases not matched to a gene. CDR1 LNHDA and CDR2 SQIVND come from the germline V gene (reference sequence). The CDR3 here is CASTDRGTGVDEQFF. The CDR3 DNA reads TGTGCCAGTACCGACCGTGGGACAGGGGTTGATGAGCAGTTCTTC.

A remark on this clone: A read error may account for a junction end that differs from germline. CDR3 DNA sequence: TGTGCCAGCAGCGGCCGGGATCCCGCTAACTTC. Translating it yields CASSGRDPANF. The chain employs TRBV5-6 and TRBJ2-5; possible D gene TRBD2, 5 bases. The CDR3 runs 11 residues. Germline CDR1 and CDR2: SGHDT and YYEEEE. Together with reference TRBV5-6 and TRBJ2-5, the CDR3 gives the full variable domain: DAGVTQSPTHLIKTRGQQVTLRCSPKSGHDTVSWYQQALGQGPQFIFQYYEEEERQRGNFPDRFSGHQFPNYSSELNVNALLLGDSALYLCASSGRDPANFGPGTRLLVL.

V and J are TRBV7-2 and TRBJ2-5, with D maybe TRBD2 (5 bases). This CDR3 spans 14 amino acids. Germline values: CDR1 SGHTA, CDR2 FQGNSA. Trimming took off 1 base at V and 7 bases at J, with 13 bases between the two ends. This CDR3 is CASSLGGLRGTQYF. For the CDR3, the DNA is TGTGCCAGCAGCTTAGGAGGACTTCGCGGGACCCAGTACTTC.

The chain recombines TRBV6-5 with TRBJ1-1, with D maybe TRBD1 (5 bases). CDR1 and CDR2 from the germline V gene are MNHEY and SVGAGI. The CDR3 loop spans 14 amino acids. Trimming stripped 5 bases from V and 5 bases from J, with 15 bases between. CDR3 DNA: TGTGCCAGCAGTCTAGCGGGGGGATGGACTGAAGCTTTCTTT. Its translation is CASSLAGGWTEAFF.

This chain links TRBV5-4 with TRBJ1-2, with D tentatively TRBD1 (5 bases). The V end was cut by 9 bases, the J end by 0 bases, with 15 bases between. CDR3 length: 14 residues. Germline CDR1 SGHNT, CDR2 YYREEE (reference sequence). CDR3 sequence reads: CATRQAGANYGYTF. The CDR3 DNA follows: TGTGCCACCAGGCAGGCGGGGGCTAACTATGGCTACACCTTC.

The chain is built from TRBV11-1 and TRBJ2-5, with D uncertain. Between the trimmed V and J ends, which lost 3 bases and 5 bases, there was a span of 4 bases. This CDR3 has 11 residues. The germline gives CDR1 SGHAT, CDR2 FQDESV (reference sequence). In DNA, the CDR3 is TGTGCCAGCAGCTTCCTGGAGACCCAGTACTTC. It codes for CASSFLETQYF.

The chain recombines TRBV25-1 with TRBJ1-2; D call uncertain. The germline CDR1 and CDR2 sequences are MGHDK and SYGVNS. The CDR3 runs 14 residues. The V end was cut by 3 bases, the J end by 3 bases, with 11 bases between. The DNA for the CDR3 is TGTGCCAGCAGTGACCCAGGCGCCTACTATGGCTACACCTTC. This translates into CASSDPGAYYGYTF.

The V gene is TRBV14, the J gene TRBJ1-1; D is undetermined. V was shortened by 3 bases and J by 2 bases, with 13 bases between the two germline ends. There are 15 residues in the CDR3. CDR1 SGHDN and CDR2 FVKESK come from the germline V gene. For the CDR3, the DNA is TGTGCCAGCAGCCAGAACAGATACCTCAACACTGAAGCTTTCTTT. This codes for CASSQNRYLNTEAFF.

This rearrangement joins TRBV6-4 to TRBJ2-3; 7 nucleotides match TRBD1. The CDR3 is 20 amino acids. The germline V gene has CDR1 MRHNA and CDR2 SNTAGT. V shed 2 bases and J 1 base; nucleotides not matched to a gene: 18. The CDR3 sequence: CASSDPRSGTVPRRTDTQYF. Here the CDR3 DNA reads TGTGCCAGCAGTGACCCGAGGTCCGGGACAGTTCCACGACGCACAGATACGCAGTATTTT.

This sequence joins TRBV7-2 and TRBJ1-2, with a weak D call TRBD1 (5 bases). Per germline, CDR1 SGHTA and CDR2 FQGNSA. This CDR3 comprises 13 residues. Trimming removed 1 base from V and 8 bases from J, with 11 bases in between. CDR3 region: CASSLGQGRGYTF. CDR3 nucleotides: TGTGCCAGCAGCTTAGGGCAGGGCCGGGGCTACACCTTC.

The chain links TRBV5-1 to TRBJ2-5; tentatively, D is TRBD1 (7 bases). Germline CDR1 reads SGHRS; CDR2 reads YFSETQ. The CDR3 extends over 14 amino acids. The V and J ends lost 6 bases and 3 bases respectively, with 15 bases between them. The CDR3 bases are TGCGCCAGCACCAGGGGGGCGGTAGAAGAGACCCAGTACTTC. Its protein is CASTRGAVEETQYF.

This chain uses TRBV5-1 with TRBJ1-1; 7 nucleotides match TRBD1. This CDR3 contains 13 residues. Germline CDR1 is SGHRS and CDR2 is YFSETQ. V shed 7 bases, J shed 3 bases, and the junction held 6 bases outside the gene matches. Written as DNA, the CDR3 is TGCGCCAGCGGGGAACAGGGGCACACTGAAGCTTTCTTT. Its translation: CASGEQGHTEAFF.

The chain couples TRBV19 to TRBJ1-1; D uncertain. V shed 7 bases and J shed 0 bases, with 12 bases lying between them. This CDR3 is 14 amino acids long. CDR1 is LNHDA, CDR2 SQIVND, per germline (reference sequence). CDR3 in amino acids: CASKVRGMNTEAFF. The DNA for the CDR3 is TGTGCCAGTAAAGTTCGGGGTATGAACACTGAAGCTTTCTTT.

The chain carries TRBV11-3 and TRBJ2-1; TRBD2 aligns across 8 bases. In germline, CDR1 is SGHNT, CDR2 YENEEA. Losses at the gene ends were 5 bases for V and 6 bases for J; bases not matched to a gene: 3. The CDR3 consists of 13 residues. The CDR3 coding sequence is TGTGCCAGCAGCCTCGGGACTAGCAATGAGCAGTTCTTC. Translation: CASSLGTSNEQFF.

This chain connects TRBV5-1 to TRBJ2-2; the match to TRBD1 covers 11 bases. CDR1 is SGHRS, CDR2 YFSETQ, per germline. The CDR3 runs 16 residues. Trimming cost V 0 bases and J 5 bases; bases outside gene matches: 3. The CDR3 here is CASSLGTGGQTGELFF. The CDR3 region has the DNA TGCGCCAGCAGCTTGGGGACAGGGGGCCAAACCGGGGAGCTGTTTTTT.

CDR3 in amino acids: CASSQDGGYTEAFF. The CDR3 coding sequence is TGCGCCAGCAGCCAAGACGGAGGTTACACTGAAGCTTTCTTT. The chain uses TRBV4-3 and TRBJ1-1; D gene uncertain. Trimming took off 0 bases at V and 3 bases at J, with 8 bases between the two ends. The germline CDR1 and CDR2 sequences are LGHNA and YSLEER. The CDR3 is 14 amino acids.

The rearrangement links TRBV30 to TRBJ2-7; TRBD1 aligns across 9 bases. The CDR3 extends over 18 amino acids. In germline, CDR1 is GTSNPN, CDR2 SVGIG (reference sequence). The J segment lost 1 base and the V segment lost 0 bases, leaving 13 bases of the junction unmatched. This CDR3 reads CAWSVKYRRDRVSYEQYF. In nucleotides, the CDR3 is TGTGCCTGGAGTGTAAAGTACAGACGGGACAGGGTGTCCTACGAGCAGTACTTC.

The V gene is TRBV2, the J gene TRBJ2-7; D ambiguous. The CDR3 is made up of 12 amino acids. Germline assignment: CDR1 SNHLY and CDR2 FYNNEI. With 1 base removed from V and 2 bases from J, the gap between germline ends came to 3 bases. The CDR3 spells CASSEVTYEQYF. The CDR3 nucleotides read TGTGCCAGCAGTGAAGTAACCTACGAGCAGTACTTC.

The rearrangement joins TRBV2 to TRBJ1-3; D gene uncertain. This CDR3 is 14 amino acids long. V was cut by 6 bases and J by 4 bases, with 13 bases left in between. CDR1 is SNHLY and CDR2 is FYNNEI in the germline V gene. The CDR3 sequence: CASRPEPGGNTIYF. DNA for the CDR3: TGTGCCAGCAGACCGGAACCCGGGGGAAACACCATATATTTT.

This rearrangement joins TRBV15 to TRBJ2-5; 10 bases line up with TRBD1. The CDR3 has 15 residues. The germline CDR1 and CDR2 sequences are LNHNV and YYDKDF (reference sequence). V lost 3 bases, J lost 5 bases, and 6 bases stayed unmatched. Here the CDR3 DNA reads TGTGCCACCAGCAGTGGGACAGGGGAGACGGAGACCCAGTACTTC. This translates into CATSSGTGETETQYF. The whole variable domain, remainder taken from reference TRBV15 and TRBJ2-5, is DAMVIQNPRYQVTQFGKPVTLSCSQTLNHNVMYWYQQKSSQAPKLLFHYYDKDFNNEADTPDNFQSRRPNTSFCFLDIRSPGLGDTAMYLCATSSGTGETETQYFGPGTRLLVL.

In nucleotides, the CDR3 is TGTGCCAGCAGCCCGCAAGGACAGGGGGCGCCTTACGAGCAGTACTTC. Translation: CASSPQGQGAPYEQYF. The chain joins TRBV9 to TRBJ2-7, with 11 bases matching TRBD1. The CDR3 is made up of 16 amino acids. V lost 4 bases and J lost 4; bases outside the gene matches: 10. The V gene's germline CDR1 is SGDLS and CDR2 YYNGEE.

The chain links TRBV5-1 to TRBJ1-1, with D uncertain. The CDR3 extends over 13 amino acids. Germline V gives CDR1 SGHRS, CDR2 YFSETQ. V was pared by 4 bases and J by 0 bases, with 7 bases between. The chain's CDR3 is CASSPGLNTEAFF. CDR3 in DNA: TGCGCCAGCAGCCCGGGTCTGAACACTGAAGCTTTCTTT.

This rearrangement joins TRBV11-2 to TRBJ1-1; 9 positions match TRBD1. V shed 5 bases and J 3 bases; nucleotides not matched to a gene: 13. The germline gives CDR1 SGHAT, CDR2 FQNNGV. The CDR3 consists of 17 residues. The CDR3, as DNA: TGTGCCAGCAGCGAATTGACAGGGGGTGGTTTTTACACTGAAGCTTTCTTT. Translating it yields CASSELTGGGFYTEAFF.

The chain has TRBV19 and TRBJ2-1; TRBD1 matches 8 bases. The CDR3 extends over 13 amino acids. CDR1 and CDR2 from the germline V gene are LNHDA and SQIVND (reference sequence). V gave up 1 base and J gave up 8 bases; unmatched junction bases: 1. Here the CDR3 DNA reads TGTGCCAGTAGTATAGTGACAGGGGATGAGCAGTTCTTC. Translation gives CASSIVTGDEQFF.